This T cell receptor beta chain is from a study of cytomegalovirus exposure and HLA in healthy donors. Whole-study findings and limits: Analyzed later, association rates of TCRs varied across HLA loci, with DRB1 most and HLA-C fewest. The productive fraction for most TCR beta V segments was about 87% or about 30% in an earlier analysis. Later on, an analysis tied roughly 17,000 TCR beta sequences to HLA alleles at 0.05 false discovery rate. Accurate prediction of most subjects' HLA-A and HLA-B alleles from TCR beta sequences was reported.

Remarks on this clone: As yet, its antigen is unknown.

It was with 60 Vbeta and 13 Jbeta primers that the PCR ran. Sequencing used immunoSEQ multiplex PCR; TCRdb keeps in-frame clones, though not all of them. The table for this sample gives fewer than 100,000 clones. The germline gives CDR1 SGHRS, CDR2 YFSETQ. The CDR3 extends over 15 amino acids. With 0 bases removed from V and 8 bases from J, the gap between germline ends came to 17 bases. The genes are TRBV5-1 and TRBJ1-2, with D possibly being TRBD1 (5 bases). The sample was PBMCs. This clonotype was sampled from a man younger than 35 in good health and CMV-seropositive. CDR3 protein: CASSLETALLKGYTF. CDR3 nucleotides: TGCGCCAGCAGCTTGGAGACAGCGCTTCTCAAAGGCTACACCTTC. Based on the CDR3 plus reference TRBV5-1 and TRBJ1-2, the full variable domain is KAGVTQTPRYLIKTRGQQVTLSCSPISGHRSVSWYQQTPGQGLQFLFEYFSETQRNKGNFPGRFSGRQFSNSRSEMNVSTLELGDSALYLCASSLETALLKGYTFGSGTRLTVV.